The T cell receptor beta chain under discussion was sequenced for a study of blood T cell repertoires in COVID-19. Study as a whole: Acute-phase and convalescent COVID-19 samples originated in the United States, Italy and Spain. The analysed material was cDNA or gDNA that came from T cells, B-cell-depleted T cells, or PBMCs.

Generated by immunoSEQ multiplex PCR, the TCRdb table keeps only in-frame clones and is missing some. Among about 160,000 clones listed, roughly 80% were seen once. This clone was picked up many times. Sequenced material: peripheral blood. The source of this sequence is a man aged 60 to 69 with acute or convalescent COVID-19.

The CDR3 DNA is TGCAGCGTTGAAGCCGGGACAGCAAGCACAGATACGCAGTATTTT. This translates into CSVEAGTASTDTQYF. This sequence joins TRBV29-1 and TRBJ2-3; TRBD1 matches 7 bases. Germline V gives CDR1 SQVTM, CDR2 ANQGSEA. Trimming took 1 base from V and 0 from J; bases not matched to a gene: 4. CDR3 length: 15 amino acids.